The 12 T cell receptor beta chains below all came from one sample that was sequenced in a study of blood T cell repertoires in COVID-19. The data were produced by immunoSEQ multiplex PCR, yet TCRdb's version contains in-frame clones alone and is incomplete. Altogether 110,000 to 150,000 clones are present, roughly 78% being singletons, with the ten largest covering about 6%. Source material: PBMCs or T cells enriched from blood (not recorded which). These receptors were taken from a woman in her 50s who had recovered from COVID-19.

The chain carries TRBV7-2 and TRBJ2-7; 9 positions match TRBD1. Trimming cost V 4 bases and J 4 bases; bases outside gene matches: 8. The CDR3 has 15 amino acids. Germline CDR1 SGHTA, CDR2 FQGNSA. The CDR3 is CASSSRDRASYEQYF. CDR3 sequence (DNA): TGTGCCAGCAGCTCCCGGGACAGGGCTAGTTACGAGCAGTACTTC.

CDR3 DNA sequence: TGTGCCAGCAGCTCCAGAATGAACACTGAAGCTTTCTTT. Protein sequence: CASSSRMNTEAFF. The chain is built from TRBV7-3 and TRBJ1-1; D is undetermined. This CDR3 region has 13 residues. V lost 4 bases and J lost 0, with 6 bases in between. Germline-derived CDR1 and CDR2 are SGHTA and FQGTGA.

The genes are TRBV6-5 and TRBJ1-2, with 7 nucleotides matching TRBD1. The germline V gene encodes CDR1 MNHEY and CDR2 SVGAGI. V dropped 2 bases and J dropped 4; count of bases not matched to a gene: 7. This CDR3 region has 15 residues. In DNA, the CDR3 is TGTGCCAGCAGTTACGGGAACAGGGGCGGCTATGGCTACACCTTC. It codes for CASSYGNRGGYGYTF.

The chain has TRBV24-1 and TRBJ2-1; 9 positions agree with TRBD2. This CDR3 spans 14 amino acids. Losses at the gene ends were 8 bases for V and 5 bases for J; bases not matched to a gene: 6. Germline assignment: CDR1 KGHDR and CDR2 SFDVKD. The DNA for the CDR3 is TGTGCCACCAAAGGGACTAGCCGAGACAATGAGCAGTTCTTC. This codes for CATKGTSRDNEQFF.

This chain uses TRBV21-1 with TRBJ1-4; the listed D gene, TRBD1, was not tested against the DNA. TRBV21-1 is a pseudogene. CDR3 length: 19 amino acids. CDR3 sequence (DNA): TGTGCCAGCAGCAAAGCGCTAGGTAGGGGTAGGACGGCTAATGAAAAACTGTTTTTT. Translated, it gives CASSKALGRGRTANEKLFF.

This clone was observed once. The rearrangement uses TRBV9 and TRBJ2-2, with TRBD2 matching over 7 bases. Trimming removed 1 base from V and 1 base from J; junction bases left unmatched: 4. The germline V gene has CDR1 SGDLS and CDR2 YYNGEE. This CDR3 has 16 residues. The DNA for the CDR3 is TGTGCCAGCAGCGTATTGCTAGCGGAGAACACCGGGGAGCTGTTTTTT. Residues: CASSVLLAENTGELFF.

The V and J genes are TRBV6-5 and TRBJ2-7, with a tentative D call TRBD2 (6 bases). The CDR3 extends over 15 amino acids. Germline assignment: CDR1 MNHEY and CDR2 SVGAGI. Trimming removed 6 bases from V and 0 bases from J, with 15 bases in between. The CDR3 DNA sequence: TGTGCCAGCAGCTCGACTAGTCAAAGCTCCTACGAGCAGTACGTC. Amino acids: CASSSTSQSSYEQYV.

The J gene is TRBJ1-4, the V gene TRBV7-9; tentatively, D is TRBD1 (5 bases). CDR1 and CDR2 (germline): SEHNR, FQNEAQ (reference sequence). The V end lost 5 bases, the J end lost 7 bases, and 14 bases lay between the germline ends. This CDR3 comprises 14 residues. CDR3 region: CASSNARRGEKLFF. DNA of the CDR3: TGTGCCAGCAGCAACGCCCGGAGGGGTGAAAAACTGTTTTTT.

J is TRBJ2-2 and V is TRBV7-6; D uncertain. V lost 5 bases to trimming and J lost 0 bases, with 13 bases between them. The CDR3 totals 16 residues. CDR1 is SGHVS and CDR2 is FNYEAQ in the germline V gene. The CDR3 here is CASSLRSAANTGELFF. CDR3 coding DNA: TGTGCCAGCAGCCTAAGATCTGCCGCGAACACCGGGGAGCTGTTTTTT. Using reference TRBV7-6 and TRBJ2-2 for the parts outside the CDR3, the full variable domain is GAGVSQSPRYKVTKRGQDVALRCDPISGHVSLYWYRQALGQGPEFLTYFNYEAQQDKSGLPNDRFSAERPEGSISTLTIQRTEQRDSAMYRCASSLRSAANTGELFFGEGSRLTVL.

The chain recombines TRBV21-1 with TRBJ2-2; the D segment call TRBD1 is taken from the table without a DNA check. TRBV21-1 is assigned pseudogene status. The CDR3 is made up of 17 amino acids. The CDR3 is CASSTKTESTYTGELFF. Written as DNA, the CDR3 is TGTGCCAGCAGCACAAAGACAGAATCGACCTACACCGGGGAGCTGTTTTTT.

V is TRBV15 and J is TRBJ2-1; 16 bases line up with TRBD2. Germline V lookup: CDR1 LNHNV, CDR2 YYDKDF (reference sequence). V shed 0 bases and J 8 bases; nucleotides not matched to a gene: 7. This CDR3 spans 18 amino acids. The CDR3 spells CATSRDRGTSGGEDEQFF. The CDR3 nucleotides are TGTGCCACCAGCAGAGATAGAGGGACTAGCGGGGGGGAGGATGAGCAGTTCTTC. Combining the CDR3 with reference TRBV15 and TRBJ2-1 gives the whole variable domain DAMVIQNPRYQVTQFGKPVTLSCSQTLNHNVMYWYQQKSSQAPKLLFHYYDKDFNNEADTPDNFQSRRPNTSFCFLDIRSPGLGDTAMYLCATSRDRGTSGGEDEQFFGPGTRLTVL.

This clone was counted between two and nine times. The gene calls are TRBV3-1 (or the pseudogene TRBV3-2) and TRBJ1-5; D is undetermined. CDR1 LGHDT and CDR2 YNNKEL come from the germline V gene (reference sequence). Deletions cut 2 bases from V and 0 bases from J, with 11 bases between. This CDR3 has 16 amino acids. CDR3 DNA sequence: TGTGCCAGCAGCCAATCTCCCGGCGGTAGCAATCAGCCCCAGCATTTT. Its protein product is CASSQSPGGSNQPQHF.